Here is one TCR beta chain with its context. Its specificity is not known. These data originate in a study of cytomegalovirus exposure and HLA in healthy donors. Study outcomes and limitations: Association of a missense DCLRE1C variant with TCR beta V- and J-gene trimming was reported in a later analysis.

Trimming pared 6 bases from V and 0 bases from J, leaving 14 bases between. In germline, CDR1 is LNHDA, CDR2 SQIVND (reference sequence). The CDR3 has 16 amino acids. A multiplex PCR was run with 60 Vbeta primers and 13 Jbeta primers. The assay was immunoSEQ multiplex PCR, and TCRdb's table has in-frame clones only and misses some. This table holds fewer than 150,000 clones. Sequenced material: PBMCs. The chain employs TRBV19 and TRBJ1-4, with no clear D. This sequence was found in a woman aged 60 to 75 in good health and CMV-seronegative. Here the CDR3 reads CASRPAGRATNEKLFF. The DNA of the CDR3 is TGTGCCAGTAGGCCGGCGGGTCGTGCAACTAATGAAAAACTGTTTTTT.